This T cell receptor beta chain was identified during a study of blood T cell repertoires in COVID-19. In the study overall: The samples span acute and convalescent COVID-19 from the United States, Italy and Spain.

Sequencing used immunoSEQ multiplex PCR; TCRdb keeps in-frame clones, though not all of them. The top ten hold roughly 10% of the sample, which has 20,000 to 25,000 clones, around nine tenths seen once. The specimen sequenced was peripheral blood. The sequence was collected from a human donor in a cohort sampled during active COVID-19. The donor label of this sample is uncertain.

CDR3: CASSPSQETQYF. The CDR3 DNA reads as TGTGCCAGCAGCCCTTCCCAAGAGACCCAGTACTTC. The rearrangement uses TRBV12-3 or TRBV12-4 and TRBJ2-5; D gene unclear. Trimming pared 6 bases from V and 1 base from J, leaving 6 bases between. The CDR3 has 12 residues.